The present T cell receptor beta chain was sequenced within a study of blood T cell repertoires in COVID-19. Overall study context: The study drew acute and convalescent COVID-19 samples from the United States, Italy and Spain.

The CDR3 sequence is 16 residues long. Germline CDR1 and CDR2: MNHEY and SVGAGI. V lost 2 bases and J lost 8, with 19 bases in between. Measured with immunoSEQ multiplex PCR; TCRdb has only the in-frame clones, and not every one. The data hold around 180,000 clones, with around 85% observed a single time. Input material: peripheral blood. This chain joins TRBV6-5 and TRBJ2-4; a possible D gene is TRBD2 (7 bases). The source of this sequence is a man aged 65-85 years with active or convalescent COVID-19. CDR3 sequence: CASSYSIGGGPDIQYF. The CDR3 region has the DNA TGTGCCAGCAGTTACAGTATAGGGGGAGGGCCGGACATTCAGTACTTC.